These T cell receptor beta chains were read from a single sample in a study of T-cell reconstitution after alpha-beta-depleted transplantation in children. TCRdb redid the calling of the PCR reads with MiXCR, one entry per CDR3 protein. The table has about 340,000 distinct CDR3 sequences, over 9% seen once. The sample here was PBMCs from the stem cell graft donor, taken from the stem cell graft. The receptors stem from a human donor who donated a stem cell graft to a child with acute lymphoblastic leukemia. Both conserved end residues are part of each CDR3. The order of the fields is V gene, clone size, J gene, D gene, CDR3 protein, CDR3 DNA. D genes are given only for firm matches. Rows give clone size only sometimes, using once, few, many, or a class for an expanded clone.

TRBV5-1	few	TRBJ2-3	TRBD2	CASSPGLGGTDTQYF	TGCGCCAGCAGCCCCGGACTAGGTGGCACAGATACGCAGTATTTT
TRBV28	many	TRBJ2-1	.	CASSPLADYNEQFF	TGTGCCAGCAGCCCATTAGCGGACTACAATGAGCAGTTCTTC
TRBV28	many	TRBJ2-1	TRBD1	CASRDRGGNEQFF	TGTGCCAGCAGGGACAGGGGCGGCAATGAGCAGTTCTTC
TRBV4-2	few	TRBJ1-1	.	CASSQGTDYTEAFF	TGTGCCAGCAGCCAAGGAACAGACTACACTGAAGCTTTCTTT
TRBV28	.	TRBJ1-5	TRBD1	CASSSLDRGDQPQHF	TGTGCCAGCAGTTCTCTGGACAGGGGGGATCAGCCCCAGCATTTT
TRBV29-1	.	TRBJ2-1	TRBD2	CSVERLRQPGLAGGPDEQLF	TGCAGCGTTGAGCGACTCAGACAGCCGGGACTAGCGGGAGGGCCGGATGAGCAGCTCTTC
TRBV5-1	.	TRBJ1-2	.	CASSPLGRLNDGYTF	TGCGCCAGCAGCCCCTTGGGACGGTTAAACGATGGCTACACCTTC
TRBV28	.	TRBJ2-1	TRBD2	CASILGPSGPSEQFF	TGTGCCAGCATTTTAGGGCCTAGCGGCCCCTCGGAGCAGTTCTTC
TRBV28	many	TRBJ1-5	TRBD1	CASSSVDRVSQPQHF	TGTGCCAGCAGTTCGGTGGACAGGGTGAGTCAGCCCCAGCATTTT
TRBV27	.	TRBJ2-7	TRBD2	CASSLGSGASSEQYF	TGTGCCAGCAGTTTAGGTAGCGGGGCCAGCTCCGAGCAGTACTTC
TRBV7-2	.	TRBJ2-3	TRBD2	CASKETGRADTQYF	TGTGCCAGCAAGGAGACCGGGAGGGCCGATACGCAGTATTTT
TRBV7-2	few	TRBJ2-1	.	CASSPNTGRGEQFF	TGTGCCAGCAGCCCGAACACGGGCAGGGGAGAGCAGTTCTTC
TRBV7-9	few	TRBJ2-2	.	CASSLPENTGELFF	TGTGCCAGCAGCTTACCTGAGAACACCGGGGAGCTGTTTTTT
TRBV7-9	few	TRBJ2-7	TRBD2	CASSSNQREPYEQYF	TGTGCCAGCAGCTCAAACCAGCGGGAGCCTTACGAGCAGTACTTC
TRBV7-3	few	TRBJ2-6	TRBD2	CASSPSLAGRGANVLTF	TGTGCCAGCAGCCCATCGCTAGCGGGAAGGGGGGCCAACGTCCTGACTTTC
TRBV15	once	TRBJ2-3	.	CATSRDGKSDIDTQYF	TGTGCCACCAGCAGAGACGGGAAATCAGACATAGATACGCAGTATTTT
TRBV5-1	.	TRBJ2-3	TRBD2	CASSSSGGDTQYF	TGCGCCAGCAGCTCTAGCGGGGGAGATACGCAGTATTTT
TRBV10-1	.	TRBJ2-2	TRBD2	CASSEPAGVSTGELFF	TGCGCCAGCAGTGAGCCAGCGGGAGTAAGCACCGGGGAGCTGTTTTTT
TRBV6-1	few	TRBJ2-7	.	CASSVEVSYEQYF	TGTGCCAGCAGTGTAGAAGTATCCTACGAGCAGTACTTC
TRBV7-9	.	TRBJ2-1	.	CASSPTPGEYNEQFF	TGTGCCAGCAGCCCCACTCCCGGAGAGTACAATGAGCAGTTCTTC
TRBV2	few	TRBJ2-7	.	CASSEYGSYEQYF	TGTGCCAGCAGTGAGTACGGCTCCTACGAGCAGTACTTC
TRBV4-1	many	TRBJ1-2	.	CASSQKHISGYGYTF	TGCGCCAGCAGCCAGAAACATATCTCCGGCTATGGCTACACCTTC
TRBV29-1	.	TRBJ2-1	.	CSVAERSYNEQFF	TGCAGCGTTGCCGAGCGATCCTACAATGAGCAGTTCTTC
TRBV20-1	many	TRBJ2-1	TRBD2	CSASIAGAYNEQFF	TGCAGTGCCTCCATAGCGGGGGCCTACAATGAGCAGTTCTTC
TRBV5-1	few	TRBJ2-5	.	CASSFGTERETQYF	TGCGCCAGCAGCTTCGGCACGGAAAGGGAGACCCAGTACTTC
TRBV20-1	.	TRBJ2-1	TRBD2	CSANIPSGTSGIREQFF	TGCAGTGCTAATATCCCATCCGGGACTAGCGGGATCCGTGAGCAGTTCTTC
TRBV5-6	.	TRBJ2-7	.	CASSLGRARPYEQYF	TGTGCCAGCAGCTTGGGTCGGGCACGGCCCTACGAGCAGTACTTC
TRBV7-2	few	TRBJ2-3	.	CASSLLHTDTQYF	TGTGCCAGCAGCTTATTACACACAGATACGCAGTATTTT
TRBV4-2	many	TRBJ1-1	TRBD1	CASSQDMKQGDTEAFF	TGTGCCAGCAGCCAAGATATGAAACAGGGGGACACTGAAGCTTTCTTT
TRBV7-3	many	TRBJ2-2	.	CASSSVVGANTGELFF	TGTGCCAGCAGCTCTGTTGTCGGGGCTAACACCGGGGAGCTGTTTTTT
TRBV7-2	few	TRBJ2-1	.	CASSPSPSQNYNEQFF	TGTGCCAGCAGCCCCAGTCCGAGCCAGAATTACAATGAGCAGTTCTTC
TRBV6-1	few	TRBJ2-7	TRBD1	CASSPRQGRREQYF	TGTGCCAGCAGTCCGCGACAGGGGCGTAGAGAGCAGTACTTC
TRBV3-1	.	TRBJ2-7	.	CASSQDAGTTYEQYF	TGTGCCAGCAGCCAAGACGCAGGGACGACCTACGAGCAGTACTTC
TRBV6-1	few	TRBJ1-5	.	CASSEGLRGIGNQPQHF	TGTGCCAGCAGTGAAGGCTTAAGAGGGATTGGCAATCAGCCCCAGCATTTT
TRBV4-1	.	TRBJ1-5	.	CASSQLQGNQPQHF	TGCGCCAGCAGCCAACTACAGGGCAATCAGCCCCAGCATTTT
TRBV20-1	few	TRBJ2-1	TRBD2	CSAHSGSGYNEQFF	TGCAGTGCTCATAGCGGGAGTGGGTACAATGAGCAGTTCTTC
TRBV5-8	.	TRBJ2-1	.	CASSPYRAEQFF	TGTGCCAGCAGCCCCTACAGGGCTGAGCAGTTCTTC
TRBV28	few	TRBJ1-2	.	CASSLLNSYTF	TGTGCCAGCAGTTTATTGAACAGCTACACCTTC
TRBV12-3/TRBV12-4	.	TRBJ2-1	TRBD2	CASSTSGRFNEQFF	TGTGCCAGCAGTACTAGCGGGAGGTTCAATGAGCAGTTCTTC
TRBV5-1	few	TRBJ2-7	TRBD1	CASSSAGQAYEQYF	TGCGCCAGCAGCTCCGCCGGACAGGCCTACGAGCAGTACTTC
TRBV3-1	.	TRBJ2-1	TRBD2	CASSQDGLAGEGEQFF	TGTGCCAGCAGCCAAGACGGGCTAGCGGGAGAGGGAGAGCAGTTCTTC
TRBV20-1	many	TRBJ2-1	TRBD2	CSALAGDAYNEQFF	TGCAGTGCCCTAGCGGGAGATGCCTACAATGAGCAGTTCTTC
TRBV7-8	many	TRBJ1-6	TRBD1	CASSLEGASSPLHF	TGTGCCAGCAGCTTAGAGGGGGCCAGCTCACCCCTCCACTTT
TRBV27	.	TRBJ1-6	.	CASSYSNYNSPLHF	TGTGCCAGCAGTTACAGCAACTATAATTCACCCCTCCACTTT